A selection of T cell receptor beta chains follows, all from one sample in a study of blood T cell repertoires in COVID-19. Assay: immunoSEQ multiplex PCR; the TCRdb copy retains only in-frame clones and omits some. This sample has 90,000 to 130,000 clones; over 65% occur once, and the top ten carry over 3.5%. Material for sequencing was peripheral blood. Receptors were obtained from a woman older than 75 with acute or convalescent COVID-19. CDR3s include the opening cysteine and the closing phenylalanine or tryptophan. Each record gives: D gene, J gene, V gene, clone size, CDR3 protein, CDR3 DNA. The D gene is left open where the match is weak. Clone sizes are given selectively: once, few, many, or a class where the clone is expanded.

D gene: TRBD1
J gene: TRBJ2-3
V gene: TRBV11-3
clone size: once
CDR3 protein: CASSLGDRAPDTQYF
CDR3 DNA: TGTGCCAGCAGCTTAGGGGACAGGGCCCCAGATACGCAGTATTTT

D gene: TRBD1
J gene: TRBJ2-3
V gene: TRBV10-2
clone size: -
CDR3 protein: CASSESAYQLFLRQGRSDTQYF
CDR3 DNA: TGCGCCAGCAGTGAGTCGGCCTACCAACTCTTCCTCCGACAGGGAAGGTCAGATACGCAGTATTTT

D gene: -
J gene: TRBJ1-1
V gene: TRBV6-6
clone size: once
CDR3 protein: CASTPLRGGTEAFF
CDR3 DNA: TGTGCCAGCACTCCCTTGCGGGGGGGTACTGAAGCTTTCTTT

D gene: -
J gene: TRBJ1-6
V gene: TRBV7-2
clone size: -
CDR3 protein: CASSYQNSPLHF
CDR3 DNA: TGTGCCAGCAGCTACCAGAATTCACCCCTCCACTTT

D gene: TRBD1
J gene: TRBJ1-1
V gene: TRBV3-1/TRBV3-2
clone size: -
CDR3 protein: CASSQDATGRTEAFF
CDR3 DNA: TGTGCCAGCAGCCAAGATGCGACAGGGCGAACTGAAGCTTTCTTT

D gene: -
J gene: TRBJ2-7
V gene: TRBV5-4
clone size: few
CDR3 protein: CASSLGQERTYEQYF
CDR3 DNA: TGTGCCAGCAGCTTGGGACAGGAAAGGACCTACGAGCAGTACTTC

D gene: -
J gene: TRBJ2-3
V gene: TRBV5-1
clone size: -
CDR3 protein: CASSSGTSTDTQYF
CDR3 DNA: TGCGCCAGCAGCTCAGGGACTAGCACAGATACGCAGTATTTT

D gene: TRBD1
J gene: TRBJ1-1
V gene: TRBV19
clone size: -
CDR3 protein: CASSIRQGKGTEAFF
CDR3 DNA: TGTGCCAGTAGTATTCGACAGGGGAAAGGGACTGAAGCTTTCTTT

D gene: -
J gene: TRBJ1-5
V gene: TRBV30
clone size: -
CDR3 protein: CAWTGQPLGPQHF
CDR3 DNA: TGTGCCTGGACGGGACAACCTCTGGGGCCCCAGCATTTT

D gene: TRBD1
J gene: TRBJ1-2
V gene: TRBV24-1
clone size: -
CDR3 protein: CATSGGTGQGANGYTF
CDR3 DNA: TGTGCCACCAGTGGAGGAACGGGACAGGGGGCGAATGGCTACACCTTC

D gene: -
J gene: TRBJ1-1
V gene: TRBV7-2
clone size: once
CDR3 protein: CASSLSGTEAFF
CDR3 DNA: TGTGCCAGCAGCTTATCGGGGACTGAAGCTTTCTTT

D gene: -
J gene: TRBJ2-7
V gene: TRBV18
clone size: few
CDR3 protein: CASSPGGGYEQYF
CDR3 DNA: TGTGCCAGCTCACCAGGGGGCGGGTACGAGCAGTACTTC

D gene: -
J gene: TRBJ2-7
V gene: TRBV7-9
clone size: -
CDR3 protein: CASSDGGRYEQYF
CDR3 DNA: TGTGCCAGCAGCGACGGAGGACGCTACGAGCAGTACTTC

D gene: TRBD1
J gene: TRBJ2-1
V gene: TRBV7-9
clone size: -
CDR3 protein: CASSFPGQGGNEQFF
CDR3 DNA: TGTGCCAGCAGCTTTCCGGGACAGGGAGGCAATGAGCAGTTCTTC

D gene: -
J gene: TRBJ1-2
V gene: TRBV7-2
clone size: -
CDR3 protein: CASSLIKTANYGYTF
CDR3 DNA: TGTGCCAGCAGCTTAATAAAGACAGCTAACTATGGCTACACCTTC

D gene: -
J gene: TRBJ1-3
V gene: TRBV10-3
clone size: -
CDR3 protein: CAISAGRSGNTIYF
CDR3 DNA: TGTGCCATCAGTGCTGGCAGATCTGGAAACACCATATATTTT

D gene: -
J gene: TRBJ1-6
V gene: TRBV10-3
clone size: few
CDR3 protein: CAISESNSHNSPLHF
CDR3 DNA: TGTGCCATCAGTGAGAGTAACAGTCATAATTCACCCCTCCACTTT

D gene: -
J gene: TRBJ1-5
V gene: TRBV28
clone size: -
CDR3 protein: CASSLLREGQPQHF
CDR3 DNA: TGTGCCAGCAGTTTACTTAGGGAGGGGCAGCCCCAGCATTTT

D gene: TRBD1
J gene: TRBJ1-1
V gene: TRBV19
clone size: -
CDR3 protein: CATSFQGVGTEAFF
CDR3 DNA: TGTGCCACTTCATTTCAGGGGGTGGGCACTGAAGCTTTCTTT

D gene: TRBD2
J gene: TRBJ2-7
V gene: TRBV5-6
clone size: -
CDR3 protein: CASSLGLAGTSGYEQYF
CDR3 DNA: TGTGCCAGCAGCTTGGGACTAGCGGGGACGTCGGGCTACGAGCAGTACTTC

D gene: -
J gene: TRBJ1-5
V gene: TRBV5-6
clone size: few
CDR3 protein: CASSLGSGPQPQHF
CDR3 DNA: TGTGCCAGCAGCTTGGGGTCAGGGCCTCAGCCCCAGCATTTT

D gene: -
J gene: TRBJ1-1
V gene: TRBV28
clone size: -
CDR3 protein: CASSLRGGPRDTEAFF
CDR3 DNA: TGTGCCAGCAGTTTAAGGGGGGGCCCTAGGGACACTGAAGCTTTCTTT

D gene: TRBD1
J gene: TRBJ1-4
V gene: TRBV28
clone size: few
CDR3 protein: CASRSAGQGAGEKLFF
CDR3 DNA: TGTGCCAGCAGATCCGCCGGACAGGGGGCGGGAGAAAAACTGTTTTTT

D gene: -
J gene: TRBJ1-5
V gene: TRBV24-1
clone size: -
CDR3 protein: CATRVGGNQPQHF
CDR3 DNA: TGTGCCACCAGAGTAGGGGGCAATCAGCCCCAGCATTTT

D gene: -
J gene: TRBJ2-7
V gene: TRBV6-6
clone size: -
CDR3 protein: CASSLTRGTYEQYF
CDR3 DNA: TGTGCCAGCAGCCTGACCAGGGGTACCTACGAGCAGTACTTC

D gene: TRBD2
J gene: TRBJ2-1
V gene: TRBV6-2/TRBV6-3
clone size: once
CDR3 protein: CASSDPIGLAVEHEQFF
CDR3 DNA: TGTGCCAGCAGTGACCCTATTGGACTAGCCGTGGAGCATGAGCAGTTCTTC

D gene: TRBD2
J gene: TRBJ2-5
V gene: TRBV7-2
clone size: -
CDR3 protein: CASSPSGAGAETQYF
CDR3 DNA: TGTGCCAGCAGCCCTAGCGGGGCTGGTGCGGAGACCCAGTACTTC

D gene: -
J gene: TRBJ1-4
V gene: TRBV11-2
clone size: -
CDR3 protein: CASSLAGHNEKLFF
CDR3 DNA: TGTGCCAGCAGCTTGGCAGGGCATAATGAAAAACTGTTTTTT

D gene: -
J gene: TRBJ2-3
V gene: TRBV11-2
clone size: -
CDR3 protein: CASSWANLRDTQYF
CDR3 DNA: TGTGCCAGCAGTTGGGCCAACCTCAGAGATACGCAGTATTTT

D gene: TRBD1
J gene: TRBJ2-7
V gene: TRBV4-2
clone size: -
CDR3 protein: CASSLSTWGTGGYEQYF
CDR3 DNA: TGTGCCAGCAGCCTTAGTACCTGGGGGACAGGGGGCTACGAGCAGTACTTC

D gene: -
J gene: TRBJ2-7
V gene: TRBV28
clone size: -
CDR3 protein: CASSKLDEQYF
CDR3 DNA: TGTGCCAGCAGCAAGCTAGACGAGCAGTACTTC

D gene: TRBD2
J gene: TRBJ2-7
V gene: TRBV11-2
clone size: -
CDR3 protein: CASSFPGGINEQYF
CDR3 DNA: TGTGCCAGCAGCTTCCCGGGGGGGATCAACGAGCAGTACTTC

D gene: TRBD1
J gene: TRBJ2-5
V gene: TRBV18
clone size: -
CDR3 protein: CASSPPTSQGAGETQYF
CDR3 DNA: TGTGCCAGCTCACCCCCCACCTCGCAGGGGGCGGGGGAGACCCAGTACTTC

D gene: -
J gene: TRBJ2-1
V gene: TRBV19
clone size: -
CDR3 protein: CASSRRAYSYNEQFF
CDR3 DNA: TGTGCCAGTAGTAGGAGGGCCTACTCCTACAATGAGCAGTTCTTC

D gene: -
J gene: TRBJ1-1
V gene: TRBV18
clone size: -
CDR3 protein: CASSPDRDTEAFF
CDR3 DNA: TGTGCCAGCTCACCTGACAGAGACACTGAAGCTTTCTTT

D gene: -
J gene: TRBJ2-7
V gene: TRBV10-3
clone size: once
CDR3 protein: CAISESSTGGRHEQYF
CDR3 DNA: TGTGCCATCAGTGAGTCGAGTACAGGTGGGAGGCACGAGCAGTACTTC

D gene: -
J gene: TRBJ1-1
V gene: TRBV11-2
clone size: -
CDR3 protein: CASSPPGSTTEAFF
CDR3 DNA: TGTGCCAGCAGCCCCCCGGGGTCGACCACTGAAGCTTTCTTT

D gene: -
J gene: TRBJ1-1
V gene: TRBV27
clone size: -
CDR3 protein: CASSWSLMNTEAFF
CDR3 DNA: TGTGCCAGCAGTTGGAGTCTTATGAACACTGAAGCTTTCTTT

D gene: -
J gene: TRBJ2-7
V gene: TRBV11-1
clone size: -
CDR3 protein: CASSQNFYEQYF
CDR3 DNA: TGTGCCAGCAGCCAGAATTTCTACGAGCAGTACTTC

D gene: -
J gene: TRBJ2-5
V gene: TRBV30
clone size: -
CDR3 protein: CAWSVGHNQETQYF
CDR3 DNA: TGTGCCTGGAGTGTAGGACACAACCAAGAGACCCAGTACTTC

D gene: -
J gene: TRBJ2-5
V gene: TRBV9
clone size: -
CDR3 protein: CASSVAGAEETQYF
CDR3 DNA: TGTGCCAGCAGCGTAGCAGGGGCAGAAGAGACCCAGTACTTC

D gene: TRBD1
J gene: TRBJ1-5
V gene: TRBV7-9
clone size: -
CDR3 protein: CASSQGTVYDQPQHF
CDR3 DNA: TGTGCCAGCAGCCAAGGGACAGTCTACGATCAGCCCCAGCATTTT

D gene: -
J gene: TRBJ1-1
V gene: TRBV10-3
clone size: -
CDR3 protein: CATSWEGGSFAFF
CDR3 DNA: TGTGCCACCTCCTGGGAGGGGGGATCTTTCGCTTTCTTT

D gene: TRBD1
J gene: TRBJ2-7
V gene: TRBV4-1
clone size: -
CDR3 protein: CASSQVTGGSSYEQYF
CDR3 DNA: TGCGCCAGCAGCCAAGTTACAGGGGGCAGCTCCTACGAGCAGTACTTC

D gene: -
J gene: TRBJ1-5
V gene: TRBV5-5
clone size: -
CDR3 protein: CASSLVGEQPQHF
CDR3 DNA: TGTGCCAGCAGCTTGGTCGGGGAACAGCCCCAGCATTTT

D gene: -
J gene: TRBJ2-6
V gene: TRBV3-1/TRBV3-2
clone size: -
CDR3 protein: CSGGRWANVLTF
CDR3 DNA: TGTTCGGGGGGCCGGTGGGCCAACGTCCTGACTTTC

D gene: -
J gene: TRBJ2-7
V gene: TRBV7-9
clone size: -
CDR3 protein: CASSFGSPTYEQYF
CDR3 DNA: TGTGCCAGCAGCTTCGGGAGCCCAACCTACGAGCAGTACTTC

D gene: TRBD2
J gene: TRBJ2-7
V gene: TRBV23-1
clone size: -
CDR3 protein: CASSRRLAGEVGEQYF
CDR3 DNA: TGCGCCAGCAGTCGTAGACTAGCGGGAGAGGTTGGCGAGCAGTACTTC

D gene: -
J gene: TRBJ2-7
V gene: TRBV11-2
clone size: -
CDR3 protein: CASTPGARPSEQYF
CDR3 DNA: TGTGCCAGCACCCCGGGAGCCCGGCCCAGCGAGCAGTACTTC

D gene: -
J gene: TRBJ1-3
V gene: TRBV4-2
clone size: once
CDR3 protein: CASSQDMGKGILSGNTIYF
CDR3 DNA: TGTGCCAGCAGCCAAGATATGGGGAAGGGGATTCTCTCTGGAAACACCATATATTTT

D gene: TRBD2
J gene: TRBJ2-3
V gene: TRBV10-3
clone size: once
CDR3 protein: CAISEAGTSEADTQYF
CDR3 DNA: TGTGCCATCAGTGAGGCCGGGACTAGTGAAGCAGATACGCAGTATTTT

D gene: TRBD1
J gene: TRBJ1-6
V gene: TRBV7-2
clone size: once
CDR3 protein: CASSRTGGGRRSPLHF
CDR3 DNA: TGTGCCAGCAGCCGTACAGGGGGCGGACGTCGTTCACCCCTCCACTTT

D gene: -
J gene: TRBJ2-7
V gene: TRBV19
clone size: -
CDR3 protein: CASSEPRGIGSSYEQYF
CDR3 DNA: TGTGCCAGTAGTGAGCCTCGAGGGATTGGTAGTTCCTACGAGCAGTACTTC

D gene: TRBD1
J gene: TRBJ2-7
V gene: TRBV5-1
clone size: -
CDR3 protein: CASSLGGQGVDEQYF
CDR3 DNA: TGCGCCAGCAGCTTGGGGGGACAGGGAGTAGACGAGCAGTACTTC

D gene: TRBD1
J gene: TRBJ1-3
V gene: TRBV12-3/TRBV12-4
clone size: -
CDR3 protein: CASSSPGQNTIYF
CDR3 DNA: TGTGCCAGCAGTTCGCCGGGACAGAACACCATATATTTT

D gene: -
J gene: TRBJ1-2
V gene: TRBV2
clone size: -
CDR3 protein: CASTREDRGGYTF
CDR3 DNA: TGTGCCAGCACACGGGAGGACAGAGGGGGCTACACCTTC